The present entry profiles one T cell receptor beta chain with its context. Source study methods: By means of reference gene primer amplification, nucleated cell counts were estimated. TCRdb keeps only in-frame clones here, not all; method: immunoSEQ multiplex PCR. Clone size and V and J calls were adopted from that table, with D and trimming inferred from the DNA. The sample records about 160,000 clones, approximately 87% being singletons. These data come from a study of blood T cell repertoires in COVID-19. Study overall: Collection of acute and convalescent COVID-19 samples took place in the United States, Italy and Spain.

Germline CDR1 reads SGHTA; CDR2 reads FQGNSA. Trimming pared 5 bases from V and 3 bases from J, leaving 13 bases between. The CDR3 contains 14 residues. The sequencing sample was made of PBMCs or T cells enriched from blood (not recorded which). V and J are TRBV7-2 and TRBJ1-1; D is ambiguous. The sequence came from a woman aged 50 to 60 who had recovered from COVID-19. The CDR3 DNA sequence: TGTGCCAGCAGCCTGGGAGGATATCACACTGAAGCTTTCTTT. Protein: CASSLGGYHTEAFF.